This entry lists 12 T cell receptor beta chains sequenced from one sample in a study of blood T cell repertoires in COVID-19. Sequenced by immunoSEQ multiplex PCR; TCRdb stores in-frame clones only, minus some. Among under 200,000 clones, 70% to 90% were seen once, and the ten largest hold around 7.7%. The material sequenced was peripheral blood. These receptors originate from a man aged 35 to 55 who had recovered from COVID-19.

This chain uses TRBV12-5 with TRBJ2-6; D gene ambiguous. V lost 7 bases and J 0 bases, leaving 4 bases between the germline ends. The CDR3 is 13 amino acids. The V gene's germline CDR1 is LGHNT and CDR2 FRNRAP. CDR3 amino acids: CASAYSGANVLTF. CDR3 DNA: TGTGCTAGTGCGTACTCTGGGGCCAACGTCCTGACTTTC.

The chain links TRBV19 to TRBJ2-7; D is perhaps TRBD1 (6 bases). The CDR3 covers 13 residues. V lost 5 bases, J lost 3 bases, and 11 bases lay in between. Per the germline V gene, CDR1 is LNHDA and CDR2 is SQIVND (reference sequence). DNA for the CDR3: TGTGCCAGTAGTCCCCAGGGGCTCTACGAGCAGTACTTC. Translated: CASSPQGLYEQYF.

This clone was counted only a few times. The chain joins TRBV7-8 to TRBJ2-7; 8 nucleotides agree with TRBD2. Germline V CDR1 and CDR2: SGHVS, FQNEAQ. The CDR3 is 15 amino acids. Germline trimming cut 2 bases from V and 7 bases from J; bases unmatched to any gene: 10. The CDR3 loop is CASSLQAGDLREQYF. CDR3 nucleotide sequence: TGTGCCAGCAGCTTACAAGCGGGGGACCTGAGGGAGCAGTACTTC.

V is TRBV25-1 and J is TRBJ2-1; no clear D. V was clipped by 3 bases and J by 0 bases, with 9 bases between them. This CDR3 spans 15 amino acids. The germline CDR1 and CDR2 sequences are MGHDK and SYGVNS. CDR3 sequence: CASSDPYSSYNEQFF. Written as DNA, the CDR3 is TGTGCCAGCAGTGACCCTTATAGCTCCTACAATGAGCAGTTCTTC.

The rearrangement joins TRBV4-1 to TRBJ2-3; no definite D call. Germline assignment: CDR1 MGHRA and CDR2 YSYEKL. The V end lost 7 bases, the J end lost 5 bases, and 7 bases lay between the germline ends. The CDR3 sequence is 11 residues long. CDR3 in amino acids: CASIELDTQYF. The CDR3, as DNA: TGCGCCAGCATAGAATTAGATACGCAGTATTTT.

This clone was counted once. The chain has TRBV6-6 and TRBJ1-2; 8 positions match TRBD1. The CDR3 has 13 amino acids. Germline-derived CDR1 and CDR2 are MNHNY and SVGAGI (reference sequence). Germline trimming cut 5 bases from V and 8 bases from J; bases unmatched to any gene: 7. The CDR3 spells CASSPDRDRGYTF. The DNA of the CDR3 is TGTGCCAGCAGTCCGGACAGGGATCGGGGCTACACCTTC.

The chain combines TRBV2 with TRBJ2-3, with D maybe TRBD2 (6 bases). In germline, CDR1 is SNHLY, CDR2 FYNNEI. V lost 3 bases, J lost 1 base, and 11 bases lay in between. The CDR3 has 15 amino acids. The CDR3 sequence: CASSETGVGTDTQYF. The CDR3 coding sequence is TGTGCCAGCAGTGAGACGGGGGTAGGCACAGATACGCAGTATTTT.

V and J are TRBV13 and TRBJ2-7; 9 nucleotides line up with TRBD2. With 4 bases clipped from V and 5 bases from J, the junction kept 3 bases outside the gene matches. Germline lookup yields CDR1 PRHDT and CDR2 FYEKMQ (reference sequence). This CDR3 has 13 residues. The CDR3 loop is CASSSGLAHEQYF. CDR3 sequence (DNA): TGTGCCAGCAGCTCGGGACTAGCACACGAGCAGTACTTC.

CDR3 coding DNA: TGTGCCACCAGTGTGTCAGGCCGAAACGAGCAGTACTTC. It codes for CATSVSGRNEQYF. V gene TRBV24-1 combines with J gene TRBJ2-7; D not certain. Germline V lookup: CDR1 KGHDR, CDR2 SFDVKD. V lost 5 bases and J 5 bases, leaving 12 bases between the germline ends. The CDR3 consists of 13 residues.

The CDR3 DNA reads TGTGCCAGCAGCCCTCAGGGACAGTTAGCCAAAAACATTCAGTACTTC. Its translation: CASSPQGQLAKNIQYF. The V gene is TRBV3-1 (or the pseudogene TRBV3-2), the J gene TRBJ2-4; 7 nucleotides align to TRBD1. The CDR3 consists of 16 residues. Germline values: CDR1 LGHDT, CDR2 YNNKEL (reference sequence). V gave up 4 bases and J gave up 0 bases; unmatched junction bases: 6.

V gene TRBV5-1 combines with J gene TRBJ2-1; 15 bases are shared with TRBD2. This CDR3 is built from 16 residues. J lost 7 bases, V lost 0 bases, and 2 bases had no gene match. The germline V gene encodes CDR1 SGHRS and CDR2 YFSETQ. The CDR3: CASSLVGLAGGNEQFF. In nucleotides, the CDR3 is TGCGCCAGCAGCTTGGTGGGACTAGCGGGAGGAAATGAGCAGTTCTTC.

V usage is TRBV2 and J usage is TRBJ2-5, with 7 bases that match TRBD1. The ends lost 4 bases at V and 5 bases at J; junction bases unmatched: 10. Germline loops: CDR1 SNHLY, CDR2 FYNNEI. The CDR3 is 15 residues long. The CDR3 nucleotides are TGTGCCAGCAGTGCCTTTGGGGACAGTTGGGAGACCCAGTACTTC. As protein: CASSAFGDSWETQYF. The complete variable domain, with remaining parts taken from reference TRBV2 and TRBJ2-5, reads EPEVTQTPSHQVTQMGQEVILRCVPISNHLYFYWYRQILGQKVEFLVSFYNNEISEKSEIFDDQFSVERPDGSNFTLKIRSTKLEDSAMYFCASSAFGDSWETQYFGPGTRLLVL.